The 5 T cell receptor beta chains given below trace back to one sample, sequenced in a study of blood T cell repertoires in COVID-19. TCRdb's copy holds only in-frame clones and misses some; the assay was immunoSEQ multiplex PCR. The top ten hold 8.5% of the sample, which has around 42,000 clones, 60% to 85% seen once. The sample consisted of peripheral blood. These receptors all stem from a man aged 70 or older with active or convalescent COVID-19.

This clone has just a few counts. V gene TRBV6-5 combines with J gene TRBJ1-3; D is unclear. Trimming took off 8 bases at V and 8 bases at J, with 10 bases between the two ends. Per germline, CDR1 MNHEY and CDR2 SVGAGI. This CDR3 contains 11 residues. CDR3 protein: CASLGGYTIYF. CDR3 DNA: TGTGCCAGCCTGGGAGGCTACACCATATATTTT.

This rearrangement joins TRBV14 to TRBJ2-6; D gene unclear. V shed 4 bases and J shed 2 bases, with 9 bases lying between them. Germline CDR1 SGHDN, CDR2 FVKESK. The CDR3 has 15 amino acids. Here the CDR3 reads CASSPQNPGANVLTF. For the CDR3, the DNA is TGTGCCAGCAGCCCCCAGAATCCTGGGGCCAACGTCCTGACTTTC.

CDR3 in amino acids: CASSFPGPAGETQYF. As DNA, the CDR3 is TGTGCCAGCAGCTTCCCGGGCCCTGCGGGGGAGACCCAGTACTTC. The J gene is TRBJ2-5, the V gene TRBV13; tentative D call: TRBD2 (6 bases). Germline CDR1 and CDR2: PRHDT and FYEKMQ (reference sequence). The CDR3 totals 15 residues. The V end was cut by 3 bases, the J end by 5 bases, with 16 bases between.

The chain recombines TRBV5-1 with TRBJ1-2; D remains unclear. Trimming removed 3 bases from V and 0 bases from J, with 15 bases in between. This CDR3 is built from 16 residues. Germline V gene sequence: CDR1 SGHRS, CDR2 YFSETQ. Here the CDR3 DNA reads TGCGCCAGCAGCTCTGGAGGATCTATTTCTAACTATGGCTACACCTTC. Translation gives CASSSGGSISNYGYTF.

The genes are TRBV18 and TRBJ1-2; a weak D match, TRBD1 (6 bases). The CDR3 consists of 12 residues. Germline V CDR1 and CDR2: KGHSH, LQKENI. Trimming removed 2 bases at V and 8 bases at J, with 9 bases between. In DNA form, the CDR3 reads TGTGCCAGCTCACCATCAGGGGAAGGCTACACCTTC. Translating gives CASSPSGEGYTF.